This T cell receptor (beta chain) stems from a study of cytomegalovirus exposure and HLA in healthy donors. There are 13 residues in the CDR3. The V gene's germline CDR1 is SNHLY and CDR2 FYNNEI. V was trimmed by 8 bases and J by 0 bases, leaving 11 bases between them. A note on this clone: Its specificity is unknown.

TCRdb's table, derived via immunoSEQ multiplex PCR, lists solely in-frame clones and lacks some. Of tens of thousands of clones in the sample, approximately 90% are singletons; the top ten hold roughly 1.9%. General observations from the study: The authors listed 150 to 200 TCR beta chains as cytomegalovirus-associated.

The chain has TRBV2 and TRBJ2-7, with D possibly TRBD1 on 5 matching bases. The receptor was isolated from a man aged 25-45 years in good health and CMV-seronegative. The sample comprised PBMCs. CDR3 DNA: TGTGCCAGCGGGGCAGTCTTCTCCTACGAGCAGTACTTC. Amino acid sequence: CASGAVFSYEQYF.